These T cell receptor beta chains were read from a single sample in a study of TIL therapy for anti-PD-1-resistant metastatic lung cancer. Data came from immunoSEQ multiplex PCR; TCRdb stores just in-frame clones and leaves some out. The repertoire holds tens of thousands of clones, 70% to 80% seen once, with 2.5% to 3% in the top ten. The sequencing here drew on blood, taken at baseline. The receptors were sampled from a woman between 30 and 79 years old with non-small cell lung cancer. CDR3s include the opening cysteine and the closing phenylalanine or tryptophan. The D gene is left open where the match is weak. A row's size may be missing; if present it is once, few, many or a size class.

d_gene: NA; v_gene: TRBV9; j_gene: TRBJ2-2; abundance: NA; CDR3nt: TGTGCCAGCAGCGTATCGGGGTCCGCGTACGGGGAGCTGTTTTTT; CDR3aa: CASSVSGSAYGELFF
d_gene: NA; v_gene: TRBV5-1; j_gene: TRBJ2-3; abundance: NA; CDR3nt: TGCGCCAGCAGCTTGGGGTCCACAGATACGCAGTATTTT; CDR3aa: CASSLGSTDTQYF
d_gene: TRBD1; v_gene: TRBV4-2; j_gene: TRBJ1-5; abundance: NA; CDR3nt: TGTGCCAGCAGCCAGGCAGGGGGTCAGCCCCAGCATTTT; CDR3aa: CASSQAGGQPQHF
d_gene: NA; v_gene: TRBV7-6; j_gene: TRBJ2-1; abundance: NA; CDR3nt: TGTGCCAGCAGCCCCGACCGGAGGACGGGAGACCCCTACAATGAGCAGTTCTTC; CDR3aa: CASSPDRRTGDPYNEQFF
d_gene: NA; v_gene: TRBV5-8; j_gene: TRBJ1-5; abundance: NA; CDR3nt: TGTGCCAGCACCCTAACGAGCGGGTTTGGGACCTATCAGCCCCAGCATTTT; CDR3aa: CASTLTSGFGTYQPQHF
d_gene: NA; v_gene: TRBV7-6; j_gene: TRBJ2-7; abundance: few; CDR3nt: TGTGCCAGCAGCTTAGGATGGGGGCTCGAGCAGTACTTC; CDR3aa: CASSLGWGLEQYF
d_gene: NA; v_gene: TRBV12-5; j_gene: TRBJ1-1; abundance: NA; CDR3nt: TGTGCTAGTGCCAGGTTGGCGAACAAAGCTTTCTTT; CDR3aa: CASARLANKAFF
d_gene: TRBD2; v_gene: TRBV18; j_gene: TRBJ2-2; abundance: few; CDR3nt: TGTGCCAGCTCACGGTGGGCAGCGGGAGACGGGGAGCTGTTTTTT; CDR3aa: CASSRWAAGDGELFF
d_gene: NA; v_gene: TRBV7-2; j_gene: TRBJ1-1; abundance: once; CDR3nt: TGTGCCAGCAGCTTGGAAGGGAACACTGAAGCTTTCTTT; CDR3aa: CASSLEGNTEAFF
d_gene: TRBD2; v_gene: TRBV6-5; j_gene: TRBJ2-3; abundance: NA; CDR3nt: TGTGCCAGCAGTTACGAAGGACTAGGCACAGATACGCAGTATTTT; CDR3aa: CASSYEGLGTDTQYF
d_gene: NA; v_gene: TRBV19; j_gene: TRBJ2-5; abundance: NA; CDR3nt: TGTGCCAGTAGTGTAGCGCGGAGTCCCAAATATGAGACCCAGTACTTC; CDR3aa: CASSVARSPKYETQYF
d_gene: NA; v_gene: TRBV6-5; j_gene: TRBJ1-1; abundance: NA; CDR3nt: TGTGCCACAAGACAGAACATGAACACTGAAGCTTTCTTT; CDR3aa: CATRQNMNTEAFF
d_gene: NA; v_gene: TRBV6-5; j_gene: TRBJ1-6; abundance: few; CDR3nt: TGTGCCAGCAGGGGTGAGGGGTGGAGTTCACCCCTCCACTTT; CDR3aa: CASRGEGWSSPLHF